Sequencing of this T cell receptor beta chain was carried out in a study of cytomegalovirus exposure and HLA in healthy donors. Whole-study findings and limits: Equally common other TCR beta chains were less clonally expanded than HLA-associated ones, a later analysis found. A link between a missense DCLRE1C variant and TCR beta V- and J-gene trimming emerged from a later analysis.

Looked up from germline, CDR1 is MNHNY and CDR2 is SVGAGI (reference sequence). This CDR3 contains 11 residues. V was cut by 0 bases and J by 11 bases, with 8 bases left in between. This clone was picked up a small number of times. Antigen specificity is unknown. PCR primers comprised 60 Vbeta and 13 Jbeta primers. Sequenced by immunoSEQ multiplex PCR; TCRdb stores in-frame clones only, minus some. The table has about 130,000 clones, approximately 85% seen once. V is TRBV6-6 and J is TRBJ2-7, with TRBD1 as a possible D gene (6 bases). The sequence derives from a woman between 25 and 40 years old in good health and CMV-seropositive. The sequenced sample was PBMCs. CDR3 sequence (DNA): TGTGCCAGCAGTTACTCCGACAGGAAGTACTTC. It translates to CASSYSDRKYF.